Shown below are 21 T cell receptor beta chains from a single sample sequenced in a study of cytomegalovirus exposure and HLA in healthy donors. Repertoires were generated with immunoSEQ multiplex PCR, while TCRdb's copy carries only in-frame clones and drops some. The sample holds about 68,000 clones, 96% seen once. The sequenced sample was PBMCs. The receptor source for this set is a man aged 18 to 29 in good health and CMV-seronegative.

Here the CDR3 DNA reads TGTGCCAGCAGCTTAGCGCAGGGGTTCTACAATGAGCAGTTCTTC. It specifies CASSLAQGFYNEQFF. The chain recombines TRBV7-9 with TRBJ2-1, with D tentatively TRBD1 (6 bases). The CDR3 is 15 amino acids. Per germline, CDR1 SEHNR and CDR2 FQNEAQ (reference sequence). V was clipped by 0 bases and J by 3 bases, with 9 bases between them.

The gene calls are TRBV14 and TRBJ2-7, with 8 bases matching TRBD1. The CDR3 runs 14 residues. V shed 4 bases, J shed 3 bases, and the junction held 5 bases outside the gene matches. Germline lookup yields CDR1 SGHDN and CDR2 FVKESK. The CDR3 sequence is CASSPRDRHYEQYF. CDR3 in DNA: TGTGCCAGCAGCCCCCGGGACAGGCACTACGAGCAGTACTTC.

This rearrangement joins TRBV9 to TRBJ2-7; 11 nucleotides match TRBD2. V dropped 4 bases and J dropped 0; count of bases not matched to a gene: 3. CDR3 length equals 15 residues. The germline V gene encodes CDR1 SGDLS and CDR2 YYNGEE. CDR3 amino acids: CASSPTSGSSYEQYF. The CDR3 region has the DNA TGTGCCAGCAGCCCCACTAGCGGGAGCTCCTACGAGCAGTACTTC.

This rearrangement joins TRBV30 to TRBJ1-1; D remains ambiguous. Germline assignment: CDR1 GTSNPN and CDR2 SVGIG (reference sequence). CDR3 length: 12 residues. V gave up 2 bases and J gave up 1 base, with 5 bases separating them. CDR3 sequence: CAWSKQNTEAFF. CDR3 nucleotide sequence: TGTGCCTGGAGTAAACAGAACACTGAAGCTTTCTTT.

The chain joins TRBV4-1 to TRBJ2-1; 7 bases are shared with TRBD2. With 1 base clipped from V and 1 base from J, the junction kept 4 bases outside the gene matches. Germline V gene data show CDR1 as MGHRA and CDR2 as YSYEKL. The CDR3 covers 16 residues. CDR3 region: CASSQAGGGSYNEQFF. The CDR3 nucleotides read TGCGCCAGCAGCCAAGCGGGAGGAGGATCCTACAATGAGCAGTTCTTC.

This chain uses TRBV19 with TRBJ2-6; weak D call: TRBD1 (5 bases). The CDR3 totals 14 residues. V gave up 3 bases and J gave up 2 bases, with 5 bases separating them. Germline CDR1 reads LNHDA; CDR2 reads SQIVND (reference sequence). The CDR3 DNA reads TGTGCCAGTAGTATCAGGGCTGGGGCCAACGTCCTGACTTTC. As protein: CASSIRAGANVLTF.

The chain carries TRBV6-1 and TRBJ2-1; D not resolved. The length of the CDR3 is 15 residues. The V end lost 4 bases, the J end lost 0 bases, and 10 bases lay between the germline ends. Germline V gives CDR1 MNHNS, CDR2 SASEGT. CDR3 nucleotides: TGTGCCAGCAGTGCCGACATGAGCTCCTACAATGAGCAGTTCTTC. Translation: CASSADMSSYNEQFF.

This clone is a singleton in its sample. The chain uses TRBV21-1 and TRBJ2-3; whether TRBD2, the table's D call, matches the DNA was not checked. TRBV21-1 is reported as a pseudogene. This CDR3 spans 17 amino acids. CDR3 sequence: CASSKVGGSAGTDTQYF. The DNA for the CDR3 is TGTGCCAGCAGCAAAGTTGGAGGGAGTGCGGGGACAGATACGCAGTATTTT.

In this sample, this clone turned up once. This rearrangement joins TRBV12-5 to TRBJ2-7, with 7 bases fitting TRBD2. Germline V gene sequence: CDR1 LGHNT, CDR2 FRNRAP. With V trimmed by 3 bases and J by 5 bases, 22 bases remained unmatched. The CDR3 is 19 residues long. The CDR3 DNA reads TGTGCTAGTGGTTTTTTAACTCGAGGGTTGGGAGCGGGACGTCACGAGCAGTACTTC. It yields the protein CASGFLTRGLGAGRHEQYF.

This rearrangement joins TRBV27 to TRBJ2-2, with 7 bases lining up with TRBD1. The V gene's germline CDR1 is MNHEY and CDR2 SMNVEV (reference sequence). CDR3 size: 16 residues. V lost 6 bases and J lost 0; bases outside the gene matches: 7. CDR3 sequence: CASSPQGTPNTGELFF. For the CDR3, the DNA is TGTGCCAGCAGCCCACAGGGGACACCGAACACCGGGGAGCTGTTTTTT.

This chain connects TRBV18 to TRBJ2-1; 7 bases map to TRBD2. The germline gives CDR1 KGHSH, CDR2 LQKENI. V gave up 5 bases and J gave up 9 bases; unmatched junction bases: 7. The CDR3 is 13 residues long. The CDR3 DNA reads TGTGCCAGCTCAGATGGGAGGGCCCTTGAGCAGTTCTTC. Translation gives CASSDGRALEQFF.

V usage is TRBV19 and J usage is TRBJ2-3; D is unclear. Per the germline V gene, CDR1 is LNHDA and CDR2 is SQIVND (reference sequence). Trimming took off 6 bases at V and 4 bases at J, with 14 bases between the two ends. This CDR3 is built from 14 residues. CDR3 amino acids: CASSLPGRSDTQYF. The CDR3 DNA follows: TGTGCCAGTAGCCTCCCGGGTAGATCAGATACGCAGTATTTT.

The rearrangement uses TRBV2 and TRBJ1-5; D is undetermined. V lost 3 bases and J 9 bases, leaving 6 bases between the germline ends. The V gene's germline CDR1 is SNHLY and CDR2 FYNNEI. This CDR3 region has 11 residues. CDR3 coding DNA: TGTGCCAGCAGTGAGCGGGGGCCCCAGCATTTT. Amino acids: CASSERGPQHF.

The chain is built from TRBV5-1 and TRBJ2-3; TRBD1 matches at 10 bases. Trimming cost V 6 bases and J 1 base; bases outside gene matches: 5. Germline CDR1 SGHRS, CDR2 YFSETQ. The CDR3 is 15 amino acids. The CDR3 here is CASTGGQGGTDTQYF. In nucleotides, the CDR3 is TGCGCCAGCACCGGCGGACAGGGGGGCACAGATACGCAGTATTTT.

This clone was seen just once. The CDR3 here is CASSKGLAASYEQYF. Here the CDR3 DNA reads TGTGCCAGCAGCAAGGGACTAGCGGCCTCCTACGAGCAGTACTTC. The rearrangement links TRBV11-3 to TRBJ2-7; 11 nucleotides agree with TRBD2. CDR1 and CDR2 (germline): SGHNT, YENEEA. Trimming at V came to 5 bases and at J to 0 bases, leaving 3 bases not matched to a gene. The CDR3 consists of 15 residues.

The chain links TRBV2 to TRBJ1-3, with 7 bases matching TRBD1. Germline V gene data show CDR1 as SNHLY and CDR2 as FYNNEI. This CDR3 region has 16 residues. Germline trimming cut 9 bases from V and 0 bases from J; bases unmatched to any gene: 11. The CDR3 is CARGQDSSFSGNTIYF. CDR3 in DNA: TGTGCCAGAGGACAGGACAGCTCCTTCTCTGGAAACACCATATATTTT.

V gene TRBV28 combines with J gene TRBJ2-3; D is perhaps TRBD2 (6 bases). Germline V gene sequence: CDR1 MDHEN, CDR2 SYDVKM. Trimming removed 3 bases from V and 2 bases from J, with 15 bases in between. This CDR3 has 16 amino acids. CDR3 nucleotides: TGTGCCAGCAGTTTGCGCGGGGCTCTAAACACAGATACGCAGTATTTT. Its translation: CASSLRGALNTDTQYF. Based on the CDR3 plus reference TRBV28 and TRBJ2-3, the full variable domain is DVKVTQSSRYLVKRTGEKVFLECVQDMDHENMFWYRQDPGLGLRLIYFSYDVKMKEKGDIPEGYSVSREKKERFSLILESASTNQTSMYLCASSLRGALNTDTQYFGPGTRLTVL.

The gene calls are TRBV29-1 and TRBJ1-4; 7 nucleotides agree with TRBD1. Losses at the gene ends were 5 bases for V and 8 bases for J; bases not matched to a gene: 5. The germline CDR1 and CDR2 sequences are SQVTM and ANQGSEA. This CDR3 has 12 residues. The CDR3 reads CSVLAGGEKLFF. Written as DNA, the CDR3 is TGCAGCGTTCTGGCAGGGGGGGAAAAACTGTTTTTT. Together with reference TRBV29-1 and TRBJ1-4, the CDR3 gives the full variable domain: SAVISQKPSRDICQRGTSLTIQCQVDSQVTMMFWYRQQPGQSLTLIATANQGSEATYESGFVIDKFPISRPNLTFSTLTVSNMSPEDSSIYLCSVLAGGEKLFFGSGTQLSVL.

The chain recombines TRBV7-3 with TRBJ2-3; 12 bases map to TRBD1. With 5 bases clipped from V and 4 bases from J, the junction kept 7 bases outside the gene matches. This CDR3 has 16 amino acids. CDR1 and CDR2 from the germline V gene are SGHTA and FQGTGA. The CDR3 DNA reads TGTGCCAGCAGCCTATCCGGGACAGGGGGCGCAGATACGCAGTATTTT. This encodes CASSLSGTGGADTQYF.

The rearrangement uses TRBV19 and TRBJ2-7; 9 bases agree with TRBD1. This CDR3 comprises 15 residues. The germline gives CDR1 LNHDA, CDR2 SQIVND (reference sequence). Germline trimming cut 5 bases from V and 4 bases from J; bases unmatched to any gene: 9. CDR3 nucleotides: TGTGCCAGTAGTGTAGGGGGACAGGGACTTTACGAGCAGTACTTC. It specifies CASSVGGQGLYEQYF.

This chain links TRBV27 with TRBJ2-3, with 7 bases matching TRBD1. V shed 2 bases, J shed 0 bases, and the junction held 2 bases outside the gene matches. The length of the CDR3 is 15 residues. CDR1 MNHEY and CDR2 SMNVEV come from the germline V gene (reference sequence). In nucleotides, the CDR3 is TGTGCCAGCAGTTTAGAGACAGGGAGCACAGATACGCAGTATTTT. It is translated as CASSLETGSTDTQYF.